This entry lists 20 T cell receptor beta chains sequenced from one sample in a study of OX40 agonist ivuxolimab in advanced cancers. To prepare the library, the immunoSEQ multiplex PCR assay was applied. Here the immuneACCESS table is served through TCRdb, limited to in-frame sequences with V and J called. Missing clones are a known gap in these copies; in checked studies unresolved V genes cover under half, and the rest lacks a known reason. A total of around 60,000 clones appear in this sample, 85% to 95% of them only once. The ten largest account for roughly 13% of the sample. Specimen: CD4+ or CD8+ T cells sorted from blood, collected in a trial of the OX40 agonist ivuxolimab. All receptors come from an adult with an advanced solid tumor such as melanoma, head and neck, liver or kidney cancer.

V usage is TRBV6-1 and J usage is TRBJ1-5; tentatively, D is TRBD1 (5 bases). This CDR3 spans 14 amino acids. Germline V gives CDR1 MNHNS, CDR2 SASEGT. V lost 2 bases, J lost 5 bases, and 10 bases lay in between. The CDR3 region has the DNA TGTGCCAGCAGTGAAAGCGGAGGGGATCAGCCCCAGCATTTT. Translation gives CASSESGGDQPQHF.

The rearrangement links TRBV29-1 to TRBJ1-1; 7 bases map to TRBD1. The CDR3 has 15 amino acids. Germline CDR1 reads SQVTM; CDR2 reads ANQGSEA. V dropped 6 bases and J dropped 0; count of bases not matched to a gene: 10. The DNA of the CDR3 is TGCAGCGTCGAAACCGTGGGACAGCTGAACACTGAAGCTTTCTTT. This translates into CSVETVGQLNTEAFF.

Only one count was recorded for this clone. The J gene is TRBJ2-5, the V gene TRBV9; D might be TRBD1 (5 bases). Looked up from germline, CDR1 is SGDLS and CDR2 is YYNGEE. The CDR3 contains 16 residues. V was pared by 2 bases and J by 3 bases, with 17 bases between. CDR3 nucleotide sequence: TGTGCCAGCAGCGTTGGTCACAGGTCTTTTGAAGAGACCCAGTACTTC. Translating it yields CASSVGHRSFEETQYF.

In its sample, this clone was seen once. The chain carries TRBV29-1 and TRBJ2-3; D is undetermined. Germline-derived CDR1 and CDR2 are SQVTM and ANQGSEA. CDR3 size: 11 residues. The ends were cut back, 4 bases at V and 3 bases at J, with 5 bases in the middle. CDR3 residues: CSVGPTDTQYF. CDR3 coding DNA: TGCAGCGTTGGTCCAACAGATACGCAGTATTTT.

This chain links TRBV14 with TRBJ2-3, with 9 bases aligning to TRBD2. The J segment lost 3 bases and the V segment lost 2 bases, leaving 3 bases of the junction unmatched. This CDR3 has 15 amino acids. Germline assignment: CDR1 SGHDN and CDR2 FVKESK. CDR3 DNA: TGTGCCAGCAGCCAACTTAGCGGGAGAACAGATACGCAGTATTTT. This codes for CASSQLSGRTDTQYF.

In the case of this clone: The CDR3 ends on some other residue instead of the conserved phenylalanine or tryptophan, so this is likely a read error. The DNA is left out, because the CDR3 cannot be placed on it with certainty; the CDR3 is given as TCRdb lists it. This chain connects TRBV7-7 to TRBJ2-7; whether TRBD2, the table's D call, matches the DNA was not checked. CDR1 SSHAT and CDR2 FNYEAQ come from the germline V gene (reference sequence). The CDR3 has 17 residues if both end residues are counted. CDR3: CASSARSTEGPSGRARI.

This chain links TRBV13 with TRBJ2-1, with TRBD2 matching 13 bases. The junction had 11 bases not matched to a gene; V was cut back by 6 bases and J by 9 bases. CDR1 PRHDT and CDR2 FYEKMQ come from the germline V gene (reference sequence). The CDR3 is 16 amino acids. The CDR3 nucleotides read TGTGCCAGCAGAAGCACCGGGACTAGCGGGATCCTTGAGCAGTTCTTC. Amino acids: CASRSTGTSGILEQFF.

The chain is built from TRBV18 and TRBJ2-7; D ambiguous. With 3 bases removed from V and 0 bases from J, the gap between germline ends came to 9 bases. CDR3 length equals 14 residues. CDR1 and CDR2 from the germline V gene are KGHSH and LQKENI. In nucleotides, the CDR3 is TGTGCCAGCTCACCGGGCGCCTTCTCCTACGAGCAGTACTTC. Its translation: CASSPGAFSYEQYF. Full variable domain (remainder filled in from reference TRBV18 and TRBJ2-7): NAGVMQNPRHLVRRRGQEARLRCSPMKGHSHVYWYRQLPEEGLKFMVYLQKENIIDESGMPKERFSAEFPKEGPSILRIQQVVRGDSAAYFCASSPGAFSYEQYFGPGTRLTVT.

The chain is built from TRBV4-3 and TRBJ2-7; 10 bases map to TRBD2. The V gene end was trimmed by 0 bases and the J gene end by 6 bases; junction bases not matched to a gene: 11. This CDR3 has 17 amino acids. Germline CDR1 and CDR2: LGHNA and YSLEER. The CDR3 reads CASSQDRASGRNGEQYF. The CDR3 DNA sequence: TGCGCCAGCAGCCAAGATAGGGCTAGCGGGAGAAATGGCGAGCAGTACTTC.

This chain connects TRBV2 to TRBJ2-7; TRBD2 aligns across 15 bases. Germline lookup yields CDR1 SNHLY and CDR2 FYNNEI. The CDR3 totals 15 residues. V dropped 4 bases and J dropped 5; count of bases not matched to a gene: 3. CDR3 sequence (DNA): TGTGCCAGCAGTGGGACTAGCGGGAGGGCCAACGAGCAGTACTTC. It specifies CASSGTSGRANEQYF.

The J gene is TRBJ2-7, the V gene TRBV19; 9 positions agree with TRBD2. Germline CDR1 and CDR2: LNHDA and SQIVND (reference sequence). The V gene end was trimmed by 1 base and the J gene end by 5 bases; junction bases not matched to a gene: 6. The CDR3 contains 15 residues. CDR3 region: CASSIVGSGRDEQYF. The CDR3 bases are TGTGCCAGTAGTATAGTAGGTAGCGGGAGAGACGAGCAGTACTTC.

This rearrangement joins TRBV7-9 to TRBJ1-1, with D hard to call. This CDR3 region has 17 residues. V was trimmed by 1 base and J by 5 bases, leaving 20 bases between them. The germline V gene encodes CDR1 SEHNR and CDR2 FQNEAQ (reference sequence). The CDR3 is CASSLEWSTKPGTEAFF. The CDR3 nucleotides read TGTGCCAGCAGCTTAGAATGGTCAACTAAACCCGGGACTGAAGCTTTCTTT. Full variable domain (missing parts from reference TRBV7-9 and TRBJ1-1): DTGVSQNPRHKITKRGQNVTFRCDPISEHNRLYWYRQTLGQGPEFLTYFQNEAQLEKSRLLSDRFSAERPKGSFSTLEIQRTEQGDSAMYLCASSLEWSTKPGTEAFFGQGTRLTVV.

The V gene is TRBV7-8, the J gene TRBJ2-1; 8 bases agree with TRBD2. The length of the CDR3 is 14 residues. Germline CDR1 is SGHVS and CDR2 is FQNEAQ. Germline trimming cut 1 base from V and 7 bases from J; bases unmatched to any gene: 3. The CDR3 bases are TGTGCCAGCAGCTTAGAAGCGGGAGCGAATGAGCAGTTCTTC. Translated, it gives CASSLEAGANEQFF.

This sequence joins TRBV28 and TRBJ2-5, with 12 bases lining up with TRBD1. V lost 6 bases and J lost 5; bases outside the gene matches: 19. The CDR3 is made up of 19 amino acids. Germline V gives CDR1 MDHEN, CDR2 SYDVKM. The CDR3 DNA is TGTGCCAGCAGCTTCCGAATTCCCCGGGACAGGGGGCCCGTGGAGACCCAGTACTTC. This encodes CASSFRIPRDRGPVETQYF. Full variable domain (outside the CDR3, taken from reference TRBV28 and TRBJ2-5): DVKVTQSSRYLVKRTGEKVFLECVQDMDHENMFWYRQDPGLGLRLIYFSYDVKMKEKGDIPEGYSVSREKKERFSLILESASTNQTSMYLCASSFRIPRDRGPVETQYFGPGTRLLVL.

CDR3 nucleotide sequence: TGTGCCAGCAGCCTAACGACAGGGGCCACTGAAGCTTTCTTT. Encoded protein: CASSLTTGATEAFF. The V and J genes are TRBV5-5 and TRBJ1-1, with 8 bases fitting TRBD1. J gave up 4 bases and V 4 bases, and 6 bases lay outside the gene matches. Germline assignment: CDR1 SGHKS and CDR2 YYEKEE (reference sequence). The CDR3 contains 14 residues.

The chain uses TRBV5-5 and TRBJ1-1; tentative D call: TRBD1 (6 bases). There are 13 residues in the CDR3. V was clipped by 4 bases and J by 3 bases, with 10 bases between them. Looked up from germline, CDR1 is SGHKS and CDR2 is YYEKEE (reference sequence). For the CDR3, the DNA is TGTGCCAGCAGCCCTACAGGGTACACTGAAGCTTTCTTT. This gives the protein CASSPTGYTEAFF.

The V gene is TRBV14, the J gene TRBJ2-7, with TRBD1 matching 12 bases. With V trimmed by 6 bases and J by 7 bases, 10 bases remained unmatched. The V gene's germline CDR1 is SGHDN and CDR2 FVKESK. The CDR3 is 15 residues long. As DNA, the CDR3 is TGTGCCAGCAGTCTAAGGGGACAGGGGGCTTGGGAGCAGTACTTC. Protein product: CASSLRGQGAWEQYF.

The chain combines TRBV10-2 with TRBJ2-1, with 8 bases identical to TRBD1. The CDR3 totals 13 residues. Germline loops: CDR1 WSHSY, CDR2 SAAADI. The trim removed 11 bases at V and 5 bases at J, leaving 8 bases unmatched. CDR3 amino acids: CAGGRGLDNEQFF. As DNA, the CDR3 is TGCGCCGGAGGCAGGGGGCTCGACAATGAGCAGTTCTTC.

CDR3 residues: CASSERAGLGTDTQYF. CDR3 DNA: TGTGCCAGCAGCGAACGAGCGGGACTAGGGACAGATACGCAGTATTTT. The gene calls are TRBV7-2 and TRBJ2-3; 8 bases are shared with TRBD2. The V segment lost 5 bases and the J segment 3 bases; nucleotides outside the gene matches: 10. This CDR3 is 16 amino acids long. Looked up from germline, CDR1 is SGHTA and CDR2 is FQGNSA. Together with reference TRBV7-2 and TRBJ2-3, the CDR3 gives the full variable domain: GAGVSQSPSNKVTEKGKDVELRCDPISGHTALYWYRQSLGQGLEFLIYFQGNSAPDKSGLPSDRFSAERTGGSVSTLTIQRTQQEDSAVYLCASSERAGLGTDTQYFGPGTRLTVL.

The chain carries TRBV10-1 and TRBJ1-5; D might be TRBD1 (5 bases). The CDR3 runs 20 residues. V dropped 7 bases and J dropped 2 bases, with 30 bases sitting between them. Germline V gene lookup returns CDR1 WNHNN and CDR2 SYGVQD (reference sequence). This CDR3 is CASMGLLTEVPPTGNQPQHF. CDR3 DNA: TGCGCCAGCATGGGGCTTCTCACCGAAGTCCCTCCAACAGGCAATCAGCCCCAGCATTTT.